This T cell receptor (beta chain) comes out of a study of cytomegalovirus exposure and HLA in healthy donors. Whole-study results and caveats: A few chains tied to CMV proved CMV antigen-specific in vitro. In a later analysis, first-cohort TCR clusters were found to tend to co-occur in the 130 or so validation repertoires. Researchers catalogued approximately 170 TCR beta chains as cytomegalovirus-associated.

These donors were members of the roughly 130-subject validation cohort, a group separate from the approximately 670-subject first cohort. The CDR3 length is 14 residues. V lost 7 bases and J lost 2; bases outside the gene matches: 3. Germline loops: CDR1 MGHRA, CDR2 YSYEKL. Measured with immunoSEQ multiplex PCR; TCRdb has only the in-frame clones, and not every one. The sample records about 140,000 clones, 70% to 90% being singletons. About this clone itself: The antigen remains undetermined.

The origin of this receptor is a woman aged 18 to 35 in good health and CMV-seropositive. Sequencing was done on a sample of PBMCs. This chain uses TRBV4-1 with TRBJ2-1, with 9 positions matching TRBD2. The CDR3 bases are TGCGCCAGCACTAGCGGGACAACCTACAATGAGCAGTTCTTC. Translation: CASTSGTTYNEQFF.